This is a list of T cell receptor beta chains from one sample in a study of cytomegalovirus exposure and HLA in healthy donors. The assay was immunoSEQ multiplex PCR, and TCRdb's table has in-frame clones only and misses some. The top ten hold roughly 4.5% of the sample, which has about 80,000 clones, over 60% seen once. Sequencing was carried out using PBMCs. The receptor source for this set is a male donor in good health and CMV-seropositive. CDR3s include the opening cysteine and the closing phenylalanine or tryptophan. The order of the fields is J gene, D gene, V gene, clone size, CDR3 DNA, CDR3 protein. A D gene is named only where the DNA matches it firmly. The listing skips clone size in some rows; elsewhere it reads once, few, many or a size class.

j_call: TRBJ1-5; d_call: NA; v_call: TRBV4-3; clone_size: NA; cdr3_nt: TGCGCCAGCAGCCAAGTCGGGGGTCCCCAGCATTTT; cdr3_aa: CASSQVGGPQHF
j_call: TRBJ1-5; d_call: NA; v_call: TRBV7-2; clone_size: NA; cdr3_nt: TGTGCCAGCAGCTTAGCGGGGCCAACCCGGGGCAATCAGCCCCAGCATTTT; cdr3_aa: CASSLAGPTRGNQPQHF
j_call: TRBJ2-1; d_call: NA; v_call: TRBV7-6; clone_size: NA; cdr3_nt: TGTGCCAGCAGCTTAACCCCGGGTAATGGTGAGCAGTTCTTC; cdr3_aa: CASSLTPGNGEQFF
j_call: TRBJ2-5; d_call: NA; v_call: TRBV5-6; clone_size: NA; cdr3_nt: TGTGCCAGCAGCAGAGGTCGAACCCAGTACTTC; cdr3_aa: CASSRGRTQYF
j_call: TRBJ1-4; d_call: NA; v_call: TRBV27; clone_size: NA; cdr3_nt: TGTGCCAGCAGTTTAGCCAGGGGTGGAAGTGAAAAACTGTTTTTT; cdr3_aa: CASSLARGGSEKLFF
j_call: TRBJ2-7; d_call: NA; v_call: TRBV5-6; clone_size: NA; cdr3_nt: TGTGCCAGCAGCGCGCTGGGCCAGTCGCACTACGAGCAGTACTTC; cdr3_aa: CASSALGQSHYEQYF
j_call: TRBJ2-7; d_call: NA; v_call: TRBV28; clone_size: NA; cdr3_nt: TGTGCCAGCACCGTAGGTGGGGGCACAGGCTCCTACGAGCAGTACTTC; cdr3_aa: CASTVGGGTGSYEQYF
j_call: TRBJ2-1; d_call: TRBD1; v_call: TRBV7-2; clone_size: NA; cdr3_nt: TGTGCCAGCAGCTTAGAAGGACTGGACAGGAAGTTCTTC; cdr3_aa: CASSLEGLDRKFF
j_call: TRBJ2-2; d_call: NA; v_call: TRBV4-2; clone_size: NA; cdr3_nt: TGTGCCAGCAGCCGTGAGGCCACGAACACCGGGGAGCTGTTTTTT; cdr3_aa: CASSREATNTGELFF
j_call: TRBJ2-2; d_call: NA; v_call: TRBV5-1; clone_size: NA; cdr3_nt: TGCGCCAGCAGCTTGGTACCGAATAGGAGCCCGAACACCGGGGAGCTGTTTTTT; cdr3_aa: CASSLVPNRSPNTGELFF
j_call: TRBJ1-2; d_call: NA; v_call: TRBV27; clone_size: few; cdr3_nt: TGTGCCAGCAGTATGTCTAGACAGGCATCGGGTGGCTACACCTTC; cdr3_aa: CASSMSRQASGGYTF
j_call: TRBJ1-3; d_call: NA; v_call: TRBV6-5; clone_size: few; cdr3_nt: TGTGCCAGCAGTTACTCGAGGGAACCTGGAAACACCATATATTTT; cdr3_aa: CASSYSREPGNTIYF
j_call: TRBJ2-5; d_call: NA; v_call: TRBV5-4; clone_size: NA; cdr3_nt: TGTGCCAGCAGCTTGGGGGGCGTAGGGGAAGAGACCCAGTACTTC; cdr3_aa: CASSLGGVGEETQYF
j_call: TRBJ2-7; d_call: NA; v_call: TRBV7-9; clone_size: NA; cdr3_nt: TGTGCCAGCAGCTCCCCATCCGGTATTGCCTACGAGCAGTACTTC; cdr3_aa: CASSSPSGIAYEQYF
j_call: TRBJ1-2; d_call: NA; v_call: TRBV28; clone_size: NA; cdr3_nt: TGTGCCAGCAGAGCGACGGTCTATGGCTACACCTTC; cdr3_aa: CASRATVYGYTF
j_call: TRBJ2-7; d_call: TRBD2; v_call: TRBV20-1; clone_size: NA; cdr3_nt: TGCAGTGTAAAAGCGGGAGCTAAATTC; cdr3_aa: CSVKAGAKF